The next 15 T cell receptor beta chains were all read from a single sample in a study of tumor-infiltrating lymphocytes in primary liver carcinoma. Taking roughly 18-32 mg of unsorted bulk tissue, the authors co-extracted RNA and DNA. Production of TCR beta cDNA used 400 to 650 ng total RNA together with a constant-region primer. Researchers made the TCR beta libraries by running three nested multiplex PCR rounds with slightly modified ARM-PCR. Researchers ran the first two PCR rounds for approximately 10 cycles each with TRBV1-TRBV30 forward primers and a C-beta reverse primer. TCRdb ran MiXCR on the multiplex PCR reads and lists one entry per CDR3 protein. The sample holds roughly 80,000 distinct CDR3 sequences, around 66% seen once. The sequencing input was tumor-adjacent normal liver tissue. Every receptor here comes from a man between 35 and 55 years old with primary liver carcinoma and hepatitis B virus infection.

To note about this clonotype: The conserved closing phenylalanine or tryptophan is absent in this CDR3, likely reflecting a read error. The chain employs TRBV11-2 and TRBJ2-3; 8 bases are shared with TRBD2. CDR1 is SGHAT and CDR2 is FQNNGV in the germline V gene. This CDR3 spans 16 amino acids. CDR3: CANSLQAGVSTDTQYL. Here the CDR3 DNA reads TGTGCCAACAGCTTACAAGCGGGAGTCAGCACAGATACGCAGTATCTT.

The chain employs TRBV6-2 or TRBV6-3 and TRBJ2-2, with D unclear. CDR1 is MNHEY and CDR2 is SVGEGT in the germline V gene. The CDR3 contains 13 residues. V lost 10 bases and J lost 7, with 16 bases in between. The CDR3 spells CANGYFLNGELFF. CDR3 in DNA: TGTGCCAACGGTTACTTCTTAAACGGGGAGCTGTTTTTT.

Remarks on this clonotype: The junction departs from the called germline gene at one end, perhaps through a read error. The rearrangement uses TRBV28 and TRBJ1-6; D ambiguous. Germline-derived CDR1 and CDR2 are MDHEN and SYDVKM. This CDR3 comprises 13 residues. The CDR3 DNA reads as TGTGACAGTTCCCGGGATTCGAATTCGCCCCTCCACTTT. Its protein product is CDSSRDSNSPLHF. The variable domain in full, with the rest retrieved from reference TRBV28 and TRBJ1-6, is DVKVTQSSRYLVKRTGEKVFLECVQDMDHENMFWYRQDPGLGLRLIYFSYDVKMKEKGDIPEGYSVSREKKERFSLILESASTNQTSMYLCDSSRDSNSPLHFGNGTRLTVT.

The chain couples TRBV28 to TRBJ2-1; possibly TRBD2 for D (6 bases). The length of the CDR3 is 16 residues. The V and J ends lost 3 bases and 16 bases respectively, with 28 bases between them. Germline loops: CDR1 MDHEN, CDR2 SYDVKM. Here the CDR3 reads CASSLEERPEGNDQFF. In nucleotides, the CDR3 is TGTGCCAGCAGTTTGGAGGAGCGGCCGGAGGGCAATGATCAATTCTTC.

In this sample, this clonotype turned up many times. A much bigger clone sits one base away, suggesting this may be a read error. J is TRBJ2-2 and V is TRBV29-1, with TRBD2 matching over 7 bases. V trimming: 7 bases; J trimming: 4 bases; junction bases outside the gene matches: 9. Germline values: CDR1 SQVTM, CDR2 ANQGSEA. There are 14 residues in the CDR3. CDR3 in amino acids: CSAEEGGLTGELFF. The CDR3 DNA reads TGCAGCGCCGAAGAGGGAGGGCTCACCGGGGAGCTGTTTTTT.

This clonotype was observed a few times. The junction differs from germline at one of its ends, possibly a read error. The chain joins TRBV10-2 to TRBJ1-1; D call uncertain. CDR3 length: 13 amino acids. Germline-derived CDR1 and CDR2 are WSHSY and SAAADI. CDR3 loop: CTSSEVENTEAFF. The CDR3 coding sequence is TGCACAAGCAGTGAAGTAGAAAACACCGAAGCTTTCTTT.

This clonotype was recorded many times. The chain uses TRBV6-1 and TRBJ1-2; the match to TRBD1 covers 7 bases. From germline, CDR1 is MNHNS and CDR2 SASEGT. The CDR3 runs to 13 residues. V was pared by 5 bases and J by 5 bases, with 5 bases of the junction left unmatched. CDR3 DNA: TGTGCCAGCAGTACGGGACAGTCATATGGCTACACCTTC. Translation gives CASSTGQSYGYTF.

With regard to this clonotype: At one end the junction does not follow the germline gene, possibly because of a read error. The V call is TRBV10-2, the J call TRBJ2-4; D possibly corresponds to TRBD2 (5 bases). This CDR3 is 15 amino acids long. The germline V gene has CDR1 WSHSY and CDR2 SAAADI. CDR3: CTSSEGCLAKNIQYF. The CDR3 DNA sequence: TGCACCAGCAGTGAGGGCTGTCTAGCCAAAAACATTCAGTACTTC.

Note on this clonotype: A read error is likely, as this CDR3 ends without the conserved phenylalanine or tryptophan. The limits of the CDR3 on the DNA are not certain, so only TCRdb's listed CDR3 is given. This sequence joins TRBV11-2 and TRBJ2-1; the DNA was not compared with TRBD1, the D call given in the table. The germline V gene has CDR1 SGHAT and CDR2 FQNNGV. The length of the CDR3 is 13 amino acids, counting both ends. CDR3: CASCSDRGYEHFI.

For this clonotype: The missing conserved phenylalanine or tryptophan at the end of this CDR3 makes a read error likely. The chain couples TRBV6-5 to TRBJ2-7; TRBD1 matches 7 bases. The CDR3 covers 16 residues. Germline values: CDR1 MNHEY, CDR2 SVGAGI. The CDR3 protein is CVSRPGQAASFYEQYL. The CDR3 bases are TGTGTCAGCAGGCCCGGACAGGCAGCATCCTTTTACGAACAGTACTTA.

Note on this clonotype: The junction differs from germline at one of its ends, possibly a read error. Here the CDR3 reads CASSRTGSNIEAFF. CDR3 bases: TGTGCCAGCAGCAGGACAGGATCGAACATTGAAGCTTTCTTT. This chain connects TRBV6-5 to TRBJ1-1, with 7 bases identical to TRBD1. CDR3 length: 14 residues. Germline V gene lookup returns CDR1 MNHEY and CDR2 SVGAGI.

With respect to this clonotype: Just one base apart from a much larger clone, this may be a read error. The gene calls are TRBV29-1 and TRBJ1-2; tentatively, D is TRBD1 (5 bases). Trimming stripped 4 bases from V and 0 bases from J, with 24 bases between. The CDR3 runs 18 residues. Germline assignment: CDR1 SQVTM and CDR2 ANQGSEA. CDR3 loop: CSVGTPTGTQVANYGYTF. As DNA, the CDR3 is TGCAGCGTTGGGACACCAACAGGAACTCAAGTGGCTAACTATGGCTACACCTTC.

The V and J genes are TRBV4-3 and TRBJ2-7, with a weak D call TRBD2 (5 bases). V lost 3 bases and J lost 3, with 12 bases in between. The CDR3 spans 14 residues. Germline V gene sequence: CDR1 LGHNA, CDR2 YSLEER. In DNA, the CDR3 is TGCGCCAGCAGCCATCGCTCTAGCATCTACGAGCAGTACTTC. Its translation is CASSHRSSIYEQYF.

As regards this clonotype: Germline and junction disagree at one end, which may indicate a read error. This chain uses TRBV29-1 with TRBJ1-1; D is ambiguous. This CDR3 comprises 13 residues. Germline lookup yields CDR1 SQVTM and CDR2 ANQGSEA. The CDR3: CSVEVQGDADAFF. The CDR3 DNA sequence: TGCAGCGTTGAAGTACAAGGAGACGCTGACGCTTTCTTT.

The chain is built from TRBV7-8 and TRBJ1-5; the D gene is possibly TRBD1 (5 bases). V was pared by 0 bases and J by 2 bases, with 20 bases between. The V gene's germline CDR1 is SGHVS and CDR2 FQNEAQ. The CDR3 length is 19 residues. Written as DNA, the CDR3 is TGTGCCAGCAGCTTAGCCCCCTTGGGGGGACCCGGCGGCAATCAGCCCCAGCATTTT. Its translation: CASSLAPLGGPGGNQPQHF.